Below, 2 T cell receptor beta chains from the same sample are listed, as sequenced in a study of shared clonotypes between healthy human individuals. Sequencing used immunoSEQ multiplex PCR; TCRdb keeps in-frame clones, though not all of them. The sample lists fewer than 2.5 million clones; 80% to 95% were seen once. The sample taken for sequencing was naive CD4+ T cells from PBMCs. Subset specified: CD45RA+ positively selected. Source of these receptors: a man in his late teens or twenties in good health. Some clones in this sample may be carry-over from other donors' samples.

This chain connects TRBV6-1 to TRBJ2-7; D is possibly TRBD1 (6 bases). V was shortened by 7 bases and J by 3 bases, with 16 bases between the two germline ends. CDR1 and CDR2 (germline): MNHNS, SASEGT. There are 14 residues in the CDR3. The CDR3 loop is CASTSGAWGYEQYF. As DNA, the CDR3 is TGTGCCAGCACTTCAGGGGCGTGGGGCTACGAGCAGTACTTC.

The V gene is TRBV14, the J gene TRBJ1-1; D perhaps matches TRBD1 (5 bases). The CDR3 contains 13 residues. Trimming took 6 bases from V and 4 from J, leaving 12 bases between them. Germline-derived CDR1 and CDR2 are SGHDN and FVKESK. In DNA form, the CDR3 reads TGTGCCAGCAGACCCATAAGGGGCACTGAAGCTTTCTTT. This encodes CASRPIRGTEAFF.